The sequence of this TCR beta chain was determined in a study of CD8 T cells in Susac syndrome. Overall study: Clinically active disease was present in more than five of the sequenced Susac syndrome patients. Roughly eight of these patients were in remission. When blood was drawn, the patients with Susac syndrome were therapy-naive, on corticosteroids, or on intravenous immunoglobulin alone.

Reverse transcription of about 0.45 to 1 ug RNA used random hexamers. TCRdb called the immunoSEQ multiplex PCR reads again in MiXCR, with one record for every CDR3 protein. Among roughly 190,000 distinct CDR3 sequences, under 97% were seen once, and the ten largest hold approximately 0.1%. Comments on this clonotype: Its antigen is still unknown.

J gave up 6 bases and V 1 base, and 2 bases lay outside the gene matches. The CDR3 is made up of 14 amino acids. Germline V CDR1 and CDR2: LNHDA, SQIVND (reference sequence). The study sequenced TCR beta in blood CD8+ and CD4+ T cells. Findings of the study overall: The authors found no clonal expansion in Susac syndrome CD4+ T cell repertoires.

The chain is built from TRBV19 and TRBJ2-1, with 8 nucleotides matching TRBD2. The clonotype was recovered from a human donor with Susac syndrome. Sequenced input: CD4+ T cells from PBMCs. As DNA, the CDR3 is TGTGCCAGTAGTATAGCGGGGGGGCTCAATGAGCAGTTCTTC. This gives the protein CASSIAGGLNEQFF.